What follows describes a single T cell receptor beta chain. The antigen remains unidentified. This entry belongs to a study of T cells in pancreatic ductal adenocarcinoma. This CDR3 has 11 amino acids. CDR1 is DFQATT, CDR2 SNEGSKA, per germline (reference sequence). V dropped 3 bases and J dropped 6 bases, with 6 bases sitting between them. Study-wide results and caveats: Tumors hold more CD45RO+ effector T cells, which may bias toward lower diversity. Unique clonotypes were 8 to 10-fold more numerous in blood than in tumor. No significant tumor-blood clonality difference; means were about 0.1 and 0.065.

No neoadjuvant therapy was given to the selected pancreatic ductal adenocarcinoma patients before their surgery. The table came from immunoSEQ multiplex PCR; TCRdb's copy has only in-frame clones and leaves some out. The sample shows approximately 18,000 clones, about nine tenths of them seen only once. The J gene is TRBJ2-1, the V gene TRBV20-1, with unresolved D. This clonotype originated in a human donor with pancreatic ductal adenocarcinoma. Sequencing input: PBMCs. CDR3 amino acids: CSASLANEQFF. CDR3 coding DNA: TGCAGTGCTAGCTTGGCCAATGAGCAGTTCTTC.